This T cell receptor (beta chain) was retrieved from a study of graft-versus-host responses after intestinal transplantation. About the research overall: Transplants were multivisceral, liver-intestinal, or isolated intestinal.

Profiled with immunoSEQ multiplex PCR; TCRdb holds only in-frame clones, not every one. The sample lists 90,000 to 100,000 clones, over 75% occurring once. CDR1 is SGDLS and CDR2 is YYNGEE in the germline V gene. The CDR3 contains 14 residues. V shed 0 bases and J shed 2 bases, with 9 bases lying between them. Worth noting for this clone: Its specificity is unknown. The sample contains more than one DNA sequence encoding this CDR3.

The chain couples TRBV9 to TRBJ2-7; D might be TRBD1 (5 bases). Sample: unstimulated CD8+ T cells sorted from spleen or lymph node cells, taken before intestinal transplant. This TCR derives from a human donor who received an intestinal transplant. The chain's CDR3 is CASSVADSPYEQYF. In DNA, the CDR3 is TGTGCCAGCAGCGTAGCCGACAGCCCCTACGAGCAGTACTTC.